The table lists the clone carrying this T cell receptor beta chain with a count of one. Measured with immunoSEQ multiplex PCR; TCRdb has only the in-frame clones, and not every one. The sample lists approximately 100,000 clones, about 88% occurring once. The record originates from a study of T cell responses to AZD1222 COVID-19 vaccine. CDR1 is GTSNPN and CDR2 is SVGIG in the germline V gene (reference sequence). The CDR3 loop spans 12 amino acids. Trimming cost V 4 bases and J 8 bases, with 11 bases left between them. The sample here was peripheral blood, taken on day 0 of AZD1222 vaccination. The gene calls are TRBV30 and TRBJ1-4; D might be TRBD1 (5 bases). The TCR was taken from an adult in good health. CDR3 sequence (DNA): TGTGCCTGGACCTCTGGGGGGGAAAAACTGTTTTTT. Encoded protein: CAWTSGGEKLFF.